The 23 T cell receptor beta chains in this list originate from one sample, sequenced in a study of regulatory T cells in long-lasting Graves disease. The time point denotes: persistent/refractory GD, antithyroid drugs over 5 years with positive TRAb. Researchers made the TCR library from RNA that was extracted from PBMCs. Library construction for TCR beta used iRepertoire HTBI primers and Arm-PCR of CDR3 regions. TCRdb reprocessed the multiplex PCR reads with MiXCR, giving one entry per CDR3 protein. The sample lists some 420,000 distinct CDR3 sequences; approximately 23% were seen once. Sequenced material: peripheral blood mononuclear cells (PBMCs), taken when the disease was refractory, from a patient treated with antithyroid drugs. The receptors come from a female donor with Graves disease.

This clonotype was counted ten times or more. The CDR3 sequence: CASRLDGTAYEQYF. The CDR3 bases are TGTGCCAGCAGACTGGACGGGACAGCCTACGAGCAGTACTTC. This sequence joins TRBV6-1 and TRBJ2-7; the match to TRBD1 covers 7 bases. CDR1 MNHNS and CDR2 SASEGT come from the germline V gene. V lost 6 bases and J lost 2; bases outside the gene matches: 7. CDR3 length: 14 residues.

This clonotype was picked up many times. The chain combines TRBV7-2 with TRBJ1-5; no clear D. The CDR3 spans 15 residues. Trimming stripped 2 bases from V and 1 base from J, with 9 bases between. CDR1 and CDR2 (germline): SGHTA, FQGNSA. The CDR3 loop reads CASSLTSGSNQPQHF. The CDR3 DNA follows: TGTGCCAGCAGCTTAACATCGGGGAGCAATCAGCCCCAGCATTTT.

About this clonotype itself: The junction differs from germline at one of its ends, possibly a read error. The chain recombines TRBV6-2 or TRBV6-3 with TRBJ2-2; D possibly uses TRBD1 or TRBD2 (5 bases each). The CDR3 has 13 amino acids. Germline loops: CDR1 MNHEY, CDR2 SVGEGT. For the CDR3, the DNA is TGTACCAGCAGCCCTTTGGGGGCCGGGGAGCTGTTTTTT. It encodes CTSSPLGAGELFF.

This clonotype was seen repeatedly, ten times or more. The chain links TRBV12-3 or TRBV12-4 to TRBJ1-1, with D unclear. The CDR3 spans 13 residues. V was pared by 3 bases and J by 4 bases, with 9 bases between. The CDR3: CASSFTASTEAFF. CDR3 in DNA: TGTGCCAGCAGTTTTACTGCAAGCACTGAAGCTTTCTTT.

This rearrangement joins TRBV20-1 to TRBJ1-2; maybe TRBD1 (6 bases). V was trimmed by 4 bases and J by 4 bases, leaving 19 bases between them. Germline V gene data show CDR1 as DFQATT and CDR2 as SNEGSKA (reference sequence). There are 15 residues in the CDR3. CDR3 loop: CSAILPSGDTYGYTF. DNA of the CDR3: TGCAGTGCTATCCTCCCTAGTGGGGACACCTATGGCTACACCTTC.

This chain joins TRBV10-3 and TRBJ1-2; D may be TRBD1 (5 bases). CDR3 length: 15 residues. Germline lookup yields CDR1 ENHRY and CDR2 SYGVKD. Deletions cut 0 bases from V and 6 bases from J, with 14 bases between. The CDR3 is CAISESPGRAHGYTF. CDR3 nucleotides: TGTGCCATCAGTGAGTCGCCGGGACGAGCCCATGGCTACACCTTC.

The V gene is TRBV3-1, the J gene TRBJ2-3; TRBD2 aligns across 10 bases. With 0 bases clipped from V and 2 bases from J, the junction kept 11 bases outside the gene matches. CDR1 is LGHDT, CDR2 YNNKEL, per germline (reference sequence). The CDR3 loop spans 19 amino acids. CDR3 bases: TGTGCCAGCAGCCAAGATCTTGAAAAGCGGGGGGGGACCACAGATACGCAGTATTTT. Translation: CASSQDLEKRGGTTDTQYF.

In this sample, this clonotype turned up many times. Written as DNA, the CDR3 is TGTGCCAGCAGTGAAGACTCTGGAAACACCATATATTTT. It codes for CASSEDSGNTIYF. The chain employs TRBV28 and TRBJ1-3; no clear D gene. The CDR3 loop spans 13 amino acids. Looked up from germline, CDR1 is MDHEN and CDR2 is SYDVKM. Trimming took off 5 bases at V and 0 bases at J, with 5 bases between the two ends.

The V call is TRBV7-2, the J call TRBJ2-5; D gene uncertain. The closer fit of TRBJ2-1 to the DNA end suggests the J call may be wrong. The CDR3 sequence is 12 residues long. Per the germline V gene, CDR1 is SGHTA and CDR2 is FQGNSA. This CDR3 is CASSFQNNEQFF. The DNA for the CDR3 is TGTGCCAGCAGCTTCCAGAACAATGAGCAGTTCTTC.

This clonotype has just a few counts. V and J are TRBV19 and TRBJ2-2, with TRBD1 matching 9 bases. V lost 7 bases, J lost 5 bases, and 8 bases stayed unmatched. Germline V gene sequence: CDR1 LNHDA, CDR2 SQIVND (reference sequence). CDR3 size: 15 residues. The CDR3 is CASTGDREWTGELFF. The CDR3 DNA follows: TGTGCCAGTACCGGGGACAGGGAGTGGACCGGGGAGCTGTTTTTT.

This clonotype came up many times. The J gene is TRBJ2-7, the V gene TRBV28; D ambiguous. CDR1 is MDHEN and CDR2 is SYDVKM in the germline V gene. This CDR3 spans 14 amino acids. Trimming stripped 8 bases from V and 2 bases from J, with 16 bases between. The CDR3 region is CASYTLGEAYEQYF. The CDR3 DNA sequence: TGTGCCAGCTACACTCTCGGCGAAGCCTACGAGCAGTACTTC.

V is TRBV28 and J is TRBJ1-3; D gene uncertain. The germline V gene has CDR1 MDHEN and CDR2 SYDVKM. The CDR3 sequence is 18 residues long. The ends were cut back, 3 bases at V and 0 bases at J, with 18 bases in the middle. In DNA form, the CDR3 reads TGTGCCAGCAGTTTTCCCGCGGCCTACGATCTCTCTGGAAACACCATATATTTT. This codes for CASSFPAAYDLSGNTIYF.

Many counts were recorded for this clonotype. This chain uses TRBV28 with TRBJ2-5; 8 bases match TRBD1. The CDR3 consists of 15 residues. CDR1 MDHEN and CDR2 SYDVKM come from the germline V gene. V gave up 2 bases and J gave up 5 bases; unmatched junction bases: 7. CDR3 DNA sequence: TGTGCCAGCAGTTTACAAGCAGGGGGCAGGGAGACCCAGTACTTC. As protein: CASSLQAGGRETQYF.

This chain uses TRBV11-1 with TRBJ2-7; D may correspond to TRBD1 or TRBD2 (5 bases each). The V gene lost 8 bases and the J gene lost 3 bases, with 14 bases spanning the gap. The V gene's germline CDR1 is SGHAT and CDR2 FQDESV (reference sequence). This CDR3 contains 13 residues. The CDR3 DNA follows: TGTGCCAGCGGCCGCGGGCAGGGCTACGAGCAGTACTTC. This gives the protein CASGRGQGYEQYF. Looking up the rest from reference TRBV11-1 and TRBJ2-7 gives the full variable domain: EAEVAQSPRYKITEKSQAVAFWCDPISGHATLYWYRQILGQGPELLVQFQDESVVDDSQLPKDRFSAERLKGVDSTLKIQPAELGDSAMYLCASGRGQGYEQYFGPGTRLTVT.

There are many counts of this clonotype. The V gene is TRBV20-1, the J gene TRBJ1-2, with D unresolved. V lost 0 bases and J lost 7, with 9 bases in between. CDR1 and CDR2 from the germline V gene are DFQATT and SNEGSKA (reference sequence). This CDR3 is built from 12 residues. The CDR3 DNA sequence: TGCAGTGCTAGAGATCTTGAGACTGGCTACACCTTC. Protein product: CSARDLETGYTF.

At least ten counts were recorded for this clonotype. DNA of the CDR3: TGCAGTGCTAGAGGCTCAGGGGGCGGCTATGGCTACACCTTC. Its translation: CSARGSGGGYGYTF. This chain connects TRBV20-1 to TRBJ1-2; 8 nucleotides line up with TRBD1. This CDR3 has 14 residues. Germline CDR1 DFQATT, CDR2 SNEGSKA (reference sequence). The trim removed 1 base at V and 4 bases at J, leaving 5 bases unmatched.

The CDR3 region has the DNA TGTGCCTGGAATGCCCGGAACTCTGGGGCCAACGTCCTGACTTTC. It yields the protein CAWNARNSGANVLTF. This chain connects TRBV30 to TRBJ2-6; D unresolved. V lost 4 bases, J lost 0 bases, and 10 bases lay in between. Germline lookup yields CDR1 GTSNPN and CDR2 SVGIG (reference sequence). The CDR3 contains 15 residues. Full variable domain (rest looked up from reference TRBV30 and TRBJ2-6): SQTIHQWPATLVQPVGSPLSLECTVEGTSNPNLYWYRQAAGRGLQLLFYSVGIGQISSEVPQNLSASRPQDRQFILSSKKLLLSDSGFYLCAWNARNSGANVLTFGAGSRLTVL.

This clonotype came up many times. This sequence joins TRBV10-3 and TRBJ1-4; D perhaps matches TRBD1 (6 bases). The V gene's germline CDR1 is ENHRY and CDR2 SYGVKD. Between the trimmed V and J ends, which lost 0 bases and 8 bases, there was a span of 16 bases. The CDR3 runs 16 residues. The CDR3 bases are TGTGCCATCAGTGAGTCGAGATGGACAGAGGGCGAAAAACTGTTTTTT. Translated: CAISESRWTEGEKLFF.

This clonotype was picked up a small number of times. The chain uses TRBV5-6 and TRBJ2-7; D is unresolved. The CDR3 has 15 amino acids. CDR1 and CDR2 from the germline V gene are SGHDT and YYEEEE. V lost 2 bases, J lost 3 bases, and 15 bases lay in between. CDR3 in DNA: TGTGCCAGCAGCTTTGGGTTTCAACCTCACTACGAGCAGTACTTC. Translating it yields CASSFGFQPHYEQYF. Together with reference TRBV5-6 and TRBJ2-7, the CDR3 gives the full variable domain: DAGVTQSPTHLIKTRGQQVTLRCSPKSGHDTVSWYQQALGQGPQFIFQYYEEEERQRGNFPDRFSGHQFPNYSSELNVNALLLGDSALYLCASSFGFQPHYEQYFGPGTRLTVT.

In this sample, this clonotype turned up many times. The chain combines TRBV7-9 with TRBJ2-5, with 7 bases matching TRBD1. The V gene end was trimmed by 5 bases and the J gene end by 7 bases; junction bases not matched to a gene: 16. Germline CDR1 SEHNR, CDR2 FQNEAQ (reference sequence). The CDR3 runs to 16 residues. The CDR3 nucleotides read TGTGCCAGCAGCCCTAAAACCGGGACAGCCTTTTGGACCCAGTACTTC. Encoded protein: CASSPKTGTAFWTQYF.

V and J are TRBV20-1 and TRBJ2-5; 8 bases line up with TRBD2. V lost 7 bases, J lost 5 bases, and 9 bases stayed unmatched. This CDR3 is built from 13 residues. Germline-derived CDR1 and CDR2 are DFQATT and SNEGSKA (reference sequence). As DNA, the CDR3 is TGCAGTGGGGAAACGGGGGGGCTGGAGACCCAGTACTTC. The encoded protein is CSGETGGLETQYF.

At least ten counts were recorded for this clonotype. The chain links TRBV29-1 to TRBJ1-1; the D is unclear. The CDR3 runs 12 residues. Trimming removed 6 bases from V and 3 bases from J, with 11 bases in between. The germline CDR1 and CDR2 sequences are SQVTM and ANQGSEA. Written as DNA, the CDR3 is TGCAGCGTGCGGGTTGGGGACACTGAAGCTTTCTTT. As protein: CSVRVGDTEAFF.

This clonotype was detected ten times or more. For the CDR3, the DNA is TGTGCCAGCAGTCCCCCCCCACCCAGCGAGCAGTACTTC. It codes for CASSPPPPSEQYF. The chain carries TRBV28 and TRBJ2-7; D remains ambiguous. This CDR3 is 13 amino acids long. Trimming took off 5 bases at V and 6 bases at J, with 14 bases between the two ends. The germline CDR1 and CDR2 sequences are MDHEN and SYDVKM.